A selection of T cell receptor beta chains follows, all from one sample in a study of chemoradiotherapy in HPV16-positive cancers. Using immunoSEQ multiplex PCR, the repertoire was profiled, and TCRdb retains in-frame clones only, with some absent. This table has about 36,000 clones, 92% appearing once. The sample was blood, taken from a patient who underwent chemoradiotherapy. Every receptor here comes from a human donor with HPV-associated anogenital cancer. CDR3s include the opening cysteine and the closing phenylalanine or tryptophan. The order of the fields is V gene, D gene, J gene, CDR3 protein, CDR3 DNA. The D gene is left open where the match is weak.

>TRBV10-2|-|TRBJ2-3
CASSVGGPPDTQYF
TGCGCCAGCAGTGTGGGGGGCCCGCCAGATACGCAGTATTTT
>TRBV18|TRBD1|TRBJ1-2
CASSPDRDIYGYTF
TGTGCCAGCTCACCGGACAGGGATATCTATGGCTACACCTTC
>TRBV5-1|TRBD1|TRBJ1-6
CASSLVQGDNSPLHF
TGCGCCAGCAGCTTGGTGCAGGGGGATAATTCACCCCTCCACTTT
>TRBV11-1|-|TRBJ2-7
CASSPRGDSYEQYF
TGTGCCAGCAGCCCCCGGGGAGACTCTTACGAGCAGTACTTC
>TRBV11-2|TRBD1|TRBJ1-6
CASRDRVFSPLHF
TGTGCCAGCCGGGACAGGGTGTTTTCACCCCTCCACTTT
>TRBV9|-|TRBJ2-5
CASSPLRYQETQYF
TGTGCCAGCAGCCCCCTCAGGTACCAAGAGACCCAGTACTTC
>TRBV5-4|-|TRBJ1-6
CASSRLGQINNSPLHF
TGTGCCAGCAGTCGACTTGGACAGATTAATAATTCACCCCTCCACTTT
>TRBV7-6|TRBD2|TRBJ2-2
CASSLLAGEYTGELFF
TGTGCCAGCAGCTTACTAGCGGGAGAATACACCGGGGAGCTGTTTTTT
>TRBV6-4|-|TRBJ1-1
CASSDSSGEGTEAFF
TGTGCCAGCAGTGACTCGTCAGGGGAAGGCACTGAAGCTTTCTTT
>TRBV7-2|-|TRBJ2-5
CASSPGPNGQETQYF
TGTGCCAGCAGCCCCGGACCAAACGGCCAAGAGACCCAGTACTTC
>TRBV19|-|TRBJ1-3
CASSYAGPSSGNTIYF
TGTGCCAGTAGTTATGCGGGGCCGAGCTCTGGAAACACCATATATTTT
>TRBV6-1|-|TRBJ1-2
CASSEGPVVKGGYTF
TGTGCCAGCAGTGAAGGTCCCGTCGTAAAGGGTGGCTACACCTTC